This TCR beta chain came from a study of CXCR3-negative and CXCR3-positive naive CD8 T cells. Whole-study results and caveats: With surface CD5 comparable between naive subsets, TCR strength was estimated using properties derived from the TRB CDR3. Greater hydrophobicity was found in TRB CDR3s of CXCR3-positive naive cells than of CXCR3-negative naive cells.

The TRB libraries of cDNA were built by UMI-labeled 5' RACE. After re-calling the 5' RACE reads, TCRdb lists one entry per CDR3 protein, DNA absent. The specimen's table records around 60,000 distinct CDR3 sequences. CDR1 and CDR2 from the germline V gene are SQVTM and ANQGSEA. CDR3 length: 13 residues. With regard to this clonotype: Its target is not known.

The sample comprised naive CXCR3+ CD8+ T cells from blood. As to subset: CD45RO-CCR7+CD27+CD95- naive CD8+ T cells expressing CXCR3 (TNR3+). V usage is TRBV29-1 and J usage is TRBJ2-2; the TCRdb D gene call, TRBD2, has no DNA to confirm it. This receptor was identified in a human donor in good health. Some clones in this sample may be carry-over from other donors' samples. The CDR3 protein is CSVPAGGAGELFF.